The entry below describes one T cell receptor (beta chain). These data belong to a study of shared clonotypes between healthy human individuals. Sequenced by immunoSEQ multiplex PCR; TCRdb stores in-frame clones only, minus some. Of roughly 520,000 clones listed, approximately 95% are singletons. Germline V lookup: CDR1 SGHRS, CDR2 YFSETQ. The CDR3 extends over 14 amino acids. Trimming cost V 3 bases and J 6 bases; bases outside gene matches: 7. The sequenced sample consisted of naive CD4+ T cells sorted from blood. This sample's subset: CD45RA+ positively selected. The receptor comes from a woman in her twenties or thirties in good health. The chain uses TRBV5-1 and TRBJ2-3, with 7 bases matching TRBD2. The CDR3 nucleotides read TGCGCCAGCAGCTCTAGCGGACGGGGGGATACGCAGTATTTT. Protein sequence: CASSSSGRGDTQYF.